One sample yielded the 17 T cell receptor beta chains listed below, sequenced in a study of T cell responses to AZD1222 COVID-19 vaccine. Produced via immunoSEQ multiplex PCR; TCRdb's table is partial and in-frame only. This sample has more than 95,000 clones, with over 75% found just once. Sequencing used peripheral blood, obtained on day 0 of AZD1222 vaccination. The origin of the receptors is an adult in good health.

V and J are TRBV19 and TRBJ1-5, with a tentative D call TRBD1 (5 bases). With 5 bases removed from V and 7 bases from J, the gap between germline ends came to 18 bases. Germline V gene lookup returns CDR1 LNHDA and CDR2 SQIVND (reference sequence). The length of the CDR3 is 15 residues. The CDR3 nucleotides are TGTGCCAGTAGTCTCGAGGGGCAGGGAGGACAGCCCCAGCATTTT. This encodes CASSLEGQGGQPQHF.

The chain links TRBV7-2 to TRBJ2-7; D remains unclear. Germline V lookup: CDR1 SGHTA, CDR2 FQGNSA. The CDR3 consists of 14 residues. Trimming shortened V by 1 base and J by 7 bases, and 14 bases separated the two germline ends. The CDR3 coding sequence is TGTGCCAGCAGCTTAGACGTAGGTACCCGAGAGCAGTACTTC. It yields the protein CASSLDVGTREQYF.

The rearrangement joins TRBV6-5 to TRBJ1-2, with TRBD1 matching over 7 bases. Germline loops: CDR1 MNHEY, CDR2 SVGAGI. CDR3 length: 15 residues. The J segment lost 3 bases and the V segment lost 2 bases, leaving 6 bases of the junction unmatched. The CDR3 DNA reads TGTGCCAGCAGTTACAGGGGGCGAGGAGACTATGGCTACACCTTC. Translation gives CASSYRGRGDYGYTF.

The chain carries TRBV24-1 and TRBJ1-2; 7 nucleotides agree with TRBD1. CDR3 length equals 16 residues. Germline V gene lookup returns CDR1 KGHDR and CDR2 SFDVKD. Trimming cost V 5 bases and J 0 bases; bases outside gene matches: 8. CDR3 nucleotide sequence: TGTGCCACCAGTGGGGGCAGGGACAGTCCTAACTATGGCTACACCTTC. It yields the protein CATSGGRDSPNYGYTF.

To note about this clone: Here the CDR3 omits its conserved ending phenylalanine or tryptophan, so a read error is the likely source. The DNA is left out, because the CDR3 cannot be placed on it with certainty; the CDR3 is given as TCRdb lists it. V usage is TRBV7-2 and J usage is TRBJ1-1; no check of the table's D call, TRBD1, against the DNA was made. Germline assignment: CDR1 SGHTA and CDR2 FQGNSA. The CDR3 is 12 residues long, ends included. CDR3: CASSLMGQGLMV.

V usage is TRBV7-3 and J usage is TRBJ2-5; 8 bases match TRBD1. Unmatched junction bases numbered 1, after V lost 3 bases and J lost 1 base. The CDR3 is 14 amino acids. CDR1 SGHTA and CDR2 FQGTGA come from the germline V gene. The DNA for the CDR3 is TGTGCCAGCAGCTTGGGACAGGCCCAAGAGACCCAGTACTTC. Its protein product is CASSLGQAQETQYF.

The chain carries TRBV30 and TRBJ1-2, with D perhaps TRBD1 (6 bases). Germline V lookup: CDR1 GTSNPN, CDR2 SVGIG (reference sequence). CDR3 length: 15 residues. Trimming cost V 2 bases and J 4 bases, with 17 bases left between them. Written as DNA, the CDR3 is TGTGCCTGGAGTCCGATGGGGACAATGGGCTATGGCTACACCTTC. Translating gives CAWSPMGTMGYGYTF. Together with reference TRBV30 and TRBJ1-2, the CDR3 gives the full variable domain: SQTIHQWPATLVQPVGSPLSLECTVEGTSNPNLYWYRQAAGRGLQLLFYSVGIGQISSEVPQNLSASRPQDRQFILSSKKLLLSDSGFYLCAWSPMGTMGYGYTFGSGTRLTVV.

This CDR3 is CASGQGSVNYGYTF. The CDR3 DNA is TGTGCCAGCGGTCAGGGTTCGGTTAACTATGGCTACACCTTC. V gene TRBV6-5 combines with J gene TRBJ1-2, with a tentative D call TRBD1 (5 bases). CDR3 length equals 14 residues. CDR1 and CDR2 from the germline V gene are MNHEY and SVGAGI. V lost 8 bases, J lost 1 base, and 14 bases lay in between.

The V gene is TRBV7-2, the J gene TRBJ2-1; D not certain. The CDR3 consists of 13 residues. CDR1 SGHTA and CDR2 FQGNSA come from the germline V gene. V was shortened by 6 bases and J by 13 bases, with 19 bases between the two germline ends. The CDR3, as DNA: TGTGCCAGCAGTTCCTTCAATCCGGAGACCCAGTTCTTC. This sequence encodes CASSSFNPETQFF.

The chain employs TRBV19 and TRBJ1-2; D uncertain. The germline V and J ends were trimmed by 2 bases and 8 bases, with 9 bases remaining between them. The CDR3 covers 12 residues. CDR1 is LNHDA and CDR2 is SQIVND in the germline V gene (reference sequence). Written as DNA, the CDR3 is TGTGCCAGTAGTATAACCAGCTGGGGCTACACCTTC. Amino acids: CASSITSWGYTF.

The chain combines TRBV16 with TRBJ2-7; no definite D call. Germline assignment: CDR1 KGHSY and CDR2 FQNENV. V dropped 1 base and J dropped 3 bases, with 10 bases sitting between them. This CDR3 is 14 amino acids long. The CDR3 spells CASSQYVGGYEQYF. The CDR3 DNA follows: TGTGCCAGCAGCCAATACGTAGGTGGCTACGAGCAGTACTTC.

The genes are TRBV6-2 or TRBV6-3 and TRBJ2-1; D assignment may be TRBD1 or TRBD2 (5 bases each). Deletions cut 5 bases from V and 7 bases from J, with 15 bases between. From germline, CDR1 is MNHEY and CDR2 SVGEGT. The CDR3 runs to 14 residues. CDR3 sequence reads: CASSREVGGNEQFF. DNA of the CDR3: TGTGCCAGCAGTCGTGAGGTTGGGGGTAATGAGCAGTTCTTC.

The chain links TRBV6-4 to TRBJ2-3, with D unclear. This CDR3 is built from 14 residues. CDR1 MRHNA and CDR2 SNTAGT come from the germline V gene. Trimming cost V 3 bases and J 6 bases, with 13 bases left between them. In nucleotides, the CDR3 is TGTGCCAGCAGTGAATTGATCAGTAGTGATACGCAGTATTTT. This codes for CASSELISSDTQYF.

The chain is built from TRBV11-2 and TRBJ2-2; D remains ambiguous. The ends were cut back, 5 bases at V and 6 bases at J, with 19 bases in the middle. There are 16 residues in the CDR3. CDR1 is SGHAT, CDR2 FQNNGV, per germline. CDR3 coding DNA: TGTGCCAGCAGCCCCTTTTGGTCGAAAAGAGCCGGGGAGCTGTTTTTT. Its protein product is CASSPFWSKRAGELFF. Based on the CDR3 plus reference TRBV11-2 and TRBJ2-2, the full variable domain is EAGVAQSPRYKIIEKRQSVAFWCNPISGHATLYWYQQILGQGPKLLIQFQNNGVVDDSQLPKDRFSAERLKGVDSTLKIQPAKLEDSAVYLCASSPFWSKRAGELFFGEGSRLTVL.

V usage is TRBV5-5 and J usage is TRBJ2-7; weak D call: TRBD1 (5 bases). Trimming removed 4 bases at V and 4 bases at J, with 12 bases between. Per the germline V gene, CDR1 is SGHKS and CDR2 is YYEKEE (reference sequence). This CDR3 is built from 13 residues. The CDR3 region has the DNA TGTGCCAGCAGCATTGACAGACCTTACGAGCAGTACTTC. As protein: CASSIDRPYEQYF.

The CDR3 loop reads CASSRLAGHNEQFF. In DNA, the CDR3 is TGTGCCAGCAGCCGACTAGCGGGACACAATGAGCAGTTCTTC. J is TRBJ2-1 and V is TRBV16, with 11 bases matching TRBD2. The length of the CDR3 is 14 residues. The ends lost 4 bases at V and 5 bases at J; junction bases unmatched: 1. Germline CDR1 KGHSY, CDR2 FQNENV.

The CDR3 DNA sequence: TGTGCCAGCGGGGGGGGTGTGGGAAGGGTCACTGAAGCTTTCTTT. Protein: CASGGGVGRVTEAFF. The chain couples TRBV2 to TRBJ1-1, with a possible D match to TRBD1 (5 bases). Trimming took off 8 bases at V and 4 bases at J, with 20 bases between the two ends. The CDR3 is 15 residues long. The germline gives CDR1 SNHLY, CDR2 FYNNEI.